The next 25 T cell receptor beta chains were all read from a single sample in a study of T-cell memory formation after mild COVID-19. TCRdb independently ran MiXCR on the 5' RACE reads; one entry per CDR3 protein. This table has 200,000 or so distinct CDR3 sequences, about 9.2% appearing once. Sequencing input: PBMCs or a T cell subset sorted from them (not recorded which). The receptors were gathered from a man aged 18 to 30 who had mild COVID-19 (a few samples of this study predate the infection). Cell type and time point are not known.

This clonotype was counted between two and nine times. This chain joins TRBV5-1 and TRBJ2-7; 8 bases are a match to TRBD1. Trimming removed 0 bases from V and 3 bases from J; junction bases left unmatched: 2. The CDR3 has 14 residues. CDR1 SGHRS and CDR2 YFSETQ come from the germline V gene. The CDR3 is CASSLAGGRYEQYV. The CDR3 bases are TGCGCCAGCAGCTTGGCAGGGGGCCGCTACGAGCAGTACGTC.

This chain joins TRBV5-1 and TRBJ1-2, with a tentative D call TRBD1 (5 bases). V lost 3 bases and J 8 bases, leaving 17 bases between the germline ends. The CDR3 runs to 14 residues. CDR1 is SGHRS, CDR2 YFSETQ, per germline. CDR3 residues: CASSSRDGLGGYTF. The CDR3 DNA reads as TGCGCCAGCAGCTCCCGGGACGGCTTAGGAGGCTACACCTTC.

In its sample, this clonotype was seen many times. The CDR3 nucleotides are TGTGCCAGCAGTTCGAGCTACAGGGGCATCCCCTTGAACACTGAAGCTTTCTTT. Its translation: CASSSSYRGIPLNTEAFF. V gene TRBV27 combines with J gene TRBJ1-1; 7 bases fit TRBD1. CDR3 length equals 18 residues. The junction had 14 bases not matched to a gene; V was cut back by 4 bases and J by 0 bases. Germline V gene lookup returns CDR1 MNHEY and CDR2 SMNVEV (reference sequence).

This clonotype was recorded a few times. This sequence joins TRBV20-1 and TRBJ2-3, with a tentative D call TRBD2 (6 bases). CDR1 is DFQATT and CDR2 is SNEGSKA in the germline V gene (reference sequence). The CDR3 spans 14 residues. V dropped 1 base and J dropped 3 bases, with 11 bases sitting between them. The CDR3, as DNA: TGCAGTGCTAGAGGAATCCTAGCGACAGATACGCAGTATTTT. Its protein is CSARGILATDTQYF.

Only a few counts were recorded for this clonotype. V is TRBV20-1 and J is TRBJ1-4; 7 positions agree with TRBD1. Germline assignment: CDR1 DFQATT and CDR2 SNEGSKA (reference sequence). J lost 3 bases, V lost 5 bases, and 6 bases had no gene match. This CDR3 spans 14 amino acids. Here the CDR3 reads CSAGKGQPNEKLFF. CDR3 bases: TGCAGTGCTGGAAAGGGACAGCCTAATGAAAAACTGTTTTTT.

CDR3 coding DNA: TGCGCCAGCAGCCCACAGGGGGCGGAAGAGACCCAGTACTTC. This codes for CASSPQGAEETQYF. This chain links TRBV4-3 with TRBJ2-5, with 9 bases aligning to TRBD1. Germline assignment: CDR1 LGHNA and CDR2 YSLEER. After removal of 4 bases from V and 3 bases from J, the junction contained 3 bases not matched to a gene. The CDR3 is 14 residues long.

This clonotype was counted ten times or more. An end of the junction differs from the germline gene, which may be a read error. The chain joins TRBV4-1 to TRBJ1-5; possibly TRBD1 for D (5 bases). Germline loops: CDR1 MGHRA, CDR2 YSYEKL. The CDR3 is 13 amino acids. Here the CDR3 DNA reads TGCGCCAGCAGCCAAGATCGGGACTCCCGGTGTGATTTT. Encoded protein: CASSQDRDSRCDF.

The chain is built from TRBV7-2 and TRBJ2-1; 12 nucleotides match TRBD2. CDR1 is SGHTA, CDR2 FQGNSA, per germline. The V segment lost 4 bases and the J segment 7 bases; nucleotides outside the gene matches: 2. This CDR3 has 14 residues. The CDR3 DNA follows: TGTGCCAGCAGCTCTAGCGGGGGGGCAAATGAGCAGTTCTTC. This sequence encodes CASSSSGGANEQFF.

This clonotype has a handful of counts. The junction and the germline gene differ at one end; a read error may be behind it. This sequence joins TRBV6-6 and TRBJ2-2; no definite D call. This CDR3 comprises 16 residues. Germline V gene lookup returns CDR1 MNHNY and CDR2 SVGAGI (reference sequence). The CDR3 sequence: CASSDSGSPGIGELFF. Here the CDR3 DNA reads TGTGCCAGCAGTGACTCCGGGTCCCCCGGAATCGGGGAGCTGTTTTTT.

This clonotype was recorded at least ten times. This chain connects TRBV20-1 to TRBJ1-5; D is unresolved. This CDR3 has 15 residues. V lost 3 bases to trimming and J lost 9 bases, with 21 bases between them. Germline CDR1 is DFQATT and CDR2 is SNEGSKA (reference sequence). CDR3 loop: CSASEGNPQDRPQHF. The CDR3, as DNA: TGCAGTGCTAGTGAAGGGAACCCTCAGGATAGGCCCCAGCATTTT.

The chain combines TRBV4-2 with TRBJ1-1; TRBD1 is a possible D gene (6 bases). V gave up 0 bases and J gave up 1 base, with 12 bases separating them. Germline loops: CDR1 LGHNA, CDR2 YNFKEQ. The CDR3 length is 16 residues. The CDR3 bases are TGTGCCAGCAGCCAAGAGCTTCGGACAGCGAACACTGAAGCTTTCTTT. Its protein product is CASSQELRTANTEAFF.

In its sample, this clonotype was seen many times. The V gene is TRBV28, the J gene TRBJ2-7; 7 bases agree with TRBD1. V lost 6 bases and J lost 6; bases outside the gene matches: 14. This CDR3 is built from 15 residues. Germline CDR1 and CDR2: MDHEN and SYDVKM. CDR3 protein: CASSPNPTGLGEQYF. Here the CDR3 DNA reads TGTGCCAGCAGCCCCAATCCGACAGGGCTGGGCGAGCAGTACTTC. Full variable domain (rest looked up from reference TRBV28 and TRBJ2-7): DVKVTQSSRYLVKRTGEKVFLECVQDMDHENMFWYRQDPGLGLRLIYFSYDVKMKEKGDIPEGYSVSREKKERFSLILESASTNQTSMYLCASSPNPTGLGEQYFGPGTRLTVT.

This chain connects TRBV5-1 to TRBJ2-3; 10 nucleotides agree with TRBD2. V lost 0 bases and J lost 5; bases outside the gene matches: 6. The CDR3 spans 16 residues. Germline V CDR1 and CDR2: SGHRS, YFSETQ. The chain's CDR3 is CASSLGWASGGDTQYF. For the CDR3, the DNA is TGCGCCAGCAGCTTGGGATGGGCTAGCGGGGGAGATACGCAGTATTTT.

This clonotype has at least ten counts. The rearrangement links TRBV5-1 to TRBJ1-6; perhaps TRBD1 as D (5 bases). Trimming took off 4 bases at V and 6 bases at J, with 14 bases between the two ends. Germline V gene lookup returns CDR1 SGHRS and CDR2 YFSETQ. The CDR3 runs 15 residues. The CDR3, as DNA: TGCGCCAGCAGCGGTTTCGACAGCGTTAATTCACCCCTCCACTTT. Amino acids: CASSGFDSVNSPLHF.

This clonotype has a handful of counts. CDR3 DNA sequence: TGTGCCAGCAGTTACTTGGGACAGGGGGAGACCCAGTACTTC. This sequence encodes CASSYLGQGETQYF. The chain uses TRBV6-5 and TRBJ2-5; 10 positions match TRBD1. The V gene's germline CDR1 is MNHEY and CDR2 SVGAGI. The junction had 1 base not matched to a gene; V was cut back by 1 base and J by 5 bases. CDR3 length: 14 amino acids.

This sequence joins TRBV4-3 and TRBJ2-3; D possibly matches TRBD1 or TRBD2 (5 bases each). The CDR3 contains 19 residues. The germline V and J ends were trimmed by 1 base and 0 bases, with 20 bases remaining between them. Looked up from germline, CDR1 is LGHNA and CDR2 is YSLEER. The CDR3 sequence: CASSQGYAGGAGSTDTQYF. The CDR3, as DNA: TGCGCCAGCAGCCAAGGATACGCAGGTGGGGCGGGTAGCACAGATACGCAGTATTTT.

The chain joins TRBV5-1 to TRBJ1-1; 7 bases align to TRBD1. CDR1 SGHRS and CDR2 YFSETQ come from the germline V gene. Trimming at V came to 1 base and at J to 3 bases, leaving 6 bases not matched to a gene. The CDR3 sequence is 15 residues long. CDR3 sequence: CASSLSGQVYTEAFF. The DNA of the CDR3 is TGCGCCAGCAGCTTGTCCGGACAGGTTTACACTGAAGCTTTCTTT.

At least ten counts were recorded for this clonotype. V usage is TRBV9 and J usage is TRBJ1-1; TRBD1 might be the D (5 bases). The length of the CDR3 is 15 residues. V lost 4 bases and J lost 3, with 16 bases in between. The germline CDR1 and CDR2 sequences are SGDLS and YYNGEE. The CDR3 reads CASSPRGSGDTEAFF. CDR3 coding DNA: TGTGCCAGCAGCCCCCGGGGGTCCGGAGACACTGAAGCTTTCTTT.

V and J are TRBV11-3 and TRBJ2-5, with TRBD2 identical over 12 bases. There are 14 residues in the CDR3. Germline V gives CDR1 SGHNT, CDR2 YENEEA. Germline trimming cut 5 bases from V and 5 bases from J; bases unmatched to any gene: 3. In DNA form, the CDR3 reads TGTGCCAGCAGCACCGGACTAGCGGGGGAGACCCAGTACTTC. Its translation is CASSTGLAGETQYF.

The genes are TRBV5-1 and TRBJ2-7, with D perhaps being TRBD1 or TRBD2 (5 bases each). Looked up from germline, CDR1 is SGHRS and CDR2 is YFSETQ. V was cut by 0 bases and J by 9 bases, with 19 bases left in between. This CDR3 comprises 15 residues. The CDR3 here is CASSLARDQGFGQYF. Here the CDR3 DNA reads TGCGCCAGCAGCTTGGCCCGGGACCAAGGGTTCGGGCAGTACTTC. Filled out from reference TRBV5-1 and TRBJ2-7, the complete variable domain reads KAGVTQTPRYLIKTRGQQVTLSCSPISGHRSVSWYQQTPGQGLQFLFEYFSETQRNKGNFPGRFSGRQFSNSRSEMNVSTLELGDSALYLCASSLARDQGFGQYFGPGTRLTVT.

The chain has TRBV4-2 and TRBJ1-5; D uncertain. V gave up 0 bases and J gave up 9 bases, with 15 bases separating them. The CDR3 extends over 15 amino acids. Germline-derived CDR1 and CDR2 are LGHNA and YNFKEQ. CDR3 amino acids: CASSQEWAGEWPQHF. CDR3 DNA sequence: TGTGCCAGCAGCCAAGAGTGGGCCGGGGAATGGCCCCAGCATTTT.

This clonotype was picked up many times. The genes are TRBV10-3 and TRBJ2-5; TRBD2 agrees at 10 bases. In germline, CDR1 is ENHRY, CDR2 SYGVKD. J was trimmed by 4 bases and V by 9 bases; bases with no gene match: 5. This CDR3 is built from 13 residues. The CDR3 reads CAIRGTSVETQYF. The CDR3 DNA reads TGTGCCATAAGAGGGACTAGCGTAGAGACCCAGTACTTC.

The table lists this clonotype with a count of one. The chain employs TRBV2 and TRBJ2-5; no clear D. Trimming took 4 bases from V and 5 from J, leaving 11 bases between them. This CDR3 contains 13 residues. Germline CDR1 reads SNHLY; CDR2 reads FYNNEI. CDR3 amino acids: CASSAGSRETQYF. The CDR3, as DNA: TGTGCCAGCAGTGCCGGTAGCCGGGAGACCCAGTACTTC.

Only a few counts were recorded for this clonotype. This chain joins TRBV6-2 or TRBV6-3 and TRBJ2-7; 8 bases fit TRBD1. Per the germline V gene, CDR1 is MNHEY and CDR2 is SVGEGT. The ends lost 4 bases at V and 4 bases at J; junction bases unmatched: 9. This CDR3 has 15 residues. The CDR3 here is CASSWAGGDRYEQYF. The CDR3 region has the DNA TGTGCCAGCAGTTGGGCAGGGGGCGACCGTTACGAGCAGTACTTC.

The CDR3 loop reads CASSPQGADQPQHF. CDR3 coding DNA: TGTGCCAGCTCACCACAAGGGGCAGATCAGCCCCAGCATTTT. The V call is TRBV18, the J call TRBJ1-5, with D possibly matching TRBD1 (5 bases). Germline V gene sequence: CDR1 KGHSH, CDR2 LQKENI. Between the trimmed V and J ends, which lost 1 base and 5 bases, there was a span of 9 bases. This CDR3 has 14 residues.